These T cell receptor beta chains were read from a single sample in a study of blood T cell repertoires in COVID-19. Data came from immunoSEQ multiplex PCR; TCRdb stores just in-frame clones and leaves some out. The sample records 300,000 to 450,000 clones, more than 75% being singletons. Sequencing was done on a sample of PBMCs or T cells enriched from blood (not recorded which). The receptor set was obtained from a man between 25 and 39 years old who had recovered from COVID-19. The CDR3 runs from the conserved cysteine through the conserved F or W. A D gene is named only where the DNA matches it firmly. Rows may omit the clone size; those that give it use once, few, many or a size class.

v_gene	abundance	j_gene	d_gene	CDR3aa	CDR3nt
TRBV5-5	-	TRBJ2-5	TRBD1	CASSLDRVFETQYF	TGTGCCAGCAGCTTAGACAGGGTTTTTGAGACCCAGTACTTC
TRBV5-4	-	TRBJ2-1	TRBD2	CASSSGLAGGPYNEQFF	TGTGCCAGCAGCTCGGGACTAGCGGGGGGGCCTTACAATGAGCAGTTCTTC
TRBV12-3/TRBV12-4	-	TRBJ1-1	-	CASRSTGNTEAFF	TGTGCCAGCAGATCAACGGGGAACACTGAAGCTTTCTTT
TRBV30	-	TRBJ1-5	-	CAWRDGGRVRQPQHF	TGTGCCTGGAGAGACGGCGGGAGGGTAAGGCAGCCCCAGCATTTT
TRBV12-3/TRBV12-4	-	TRBJ1-1	-	CASRVDSIPRAFF	TGTGCCAGCAGGGTGGACTCAATTCCGAGGGCTTTCTTT
TRBV13	-	TRBJ2-7	-	CASSLQGTPNEQYF	TGTGCCAGCAGCCTACAGGGGACTCCCAACGAGCAGTACTTC
TRBV12-3/TRBV12-4	-	TRBJ2-3	-	CATQSTSTQYF	TGTGCCACACAATCTACTAGCACGCAGTATTTT
TRBV6-5	-	TRBJ2-7	-	CASRWRAAYMDEQYF	TGTGCCAGCCGATGGCGAGCGGCCTACATGGACGAGCAGTACTTC
TRBV5-4	-	TRBJ1-2	-	CASSLGGPSSYTF	TGTGCCAGCAGCTTGGGCGGGCCCTCGAGCTACACCTTC
TRBV10-3	-	TRBJ1-3	-	CAISDSSSGNTIYF	TGTGCCATCAGTGATTCCAGCTCTGGAAACACCATATATTTT
TRBV28	-	TRBJ1-1	TRBD1	CASSPPGQGAFF	TGTGCCAGCAGCCCACCGGGACAGGGGGCTTTCTTT
TRBV5-1	-	TRBJ1-2	TRBD1	CASTRTGTVNDGYTF	TGCGCCAGCACCAGAACCGGGACAGTAAACGACGGCTACACCTTC
TRBV6-1	-	TRBJ1-5	-	CASSDTVRGQPQHF	TGTGCCAGCAGTGATACCGTGAGAGGTCAGCCCCAGCATTTT
TRBV5-1	-	TRBJ1-4	-	CASSLFPQGSNEKLFF	TGCGCCAGCAGCTTATTCCCCCAGGGGTCTAATGAAAAACTGTTTTTT
TRBV29-1	-	TRBJ2-7	-	CSVMDSFTYEQYF	TGCAGCGTTATGGACAGCTTCACCTACGAGCAGTACTTC
TRBV7-9	-	TRBJ1-3	-	CASSFGGGNTIYF	TGTGCCAGCAGCTTCGGAGGGGGAAACACCATATATTTT
TRBV11-3	-	TRBJ2-7	TRBD1	CASSLSQGSYEQYF	TGTGCCAGCAGCTTATCACAGGGGTCCTACGAGCAGTACTTC
TRBV27	once	TRBJ1-1	-	CASRTTGMMNTEAFF	TGTGCCAGCAGAACTACAGGAATGATGAACACTGAAGCTTTCTTT
TRBV18	-	TRBJ2-3	-	CASSLDTQDTQYF	TGTGCCAGCTCACTCGACACGCAAGATACGCAGTATTTT
TRBV7-9	few	TRBJ2-7	-	CASSFGSGKIEQYF	TGTGCCAGCAGCTTCGGGTCCGGGAAAATAGAGCAGTACTTC
TRBV12-5	-	TRBJ1-1	-	CASGFSGRTEAFF	TGTGCTAGTGGTTTTTCAGGGCGCACTGAAGCTTTCTTT
TRBV3-1/TRBV3-2	few	TRBJ1-3	-	CASSQARGVGNTIYF	TGTGCCAGCAGCCAAGCACGGGGGGTAGGAAACACCATATATTTT
TRBV4-1	-	TRBJ2-7	TRBD1	CASSHRGPYEQYF	TGCGCCAGCAGCCACAGGGGGCCTTACGAGCAGTACTTC
TRBV5-6	-	TRBJ2-7	TRBD1	CASSLGDSSYEQYF	TGTGCCAGCAGCTTGGGGGACAGTTCCTACGAGCAGTACTTC
TRBV11-2	-	TRBJ1-5	-	CASSTGHPSNQPQHF	TGTGCCAGCAGTACTGGACACCCTAGCAATCAGCCCCAGCATTTT
TRBV7-9	-	TRBJ1-5	-	CASSLKGGNQPQHF	TGTGCCAGCAGCTTAAAGGGGGGCAATCAGCCCCAGCATTTT
TRBV5-5	few	TRBJ1-1	-	CASSRDTMNTEAFF	TGTGCCAGCAGCCGGGACACTATGAACACTGAAGCTTTCTTT
TRBV5-8	-	TRBJ1-2	-	CASSLVRDGYTF	TGTGCCAGCAGCTTGGTTCGTGATGGCTACACCTTC
TRBV30	-	TRBJ2-2	-	CAWSVRWNTGELFF	TGTGCCTGGAGTGTACGGTGGAACACCGGGGAGCTGTTTTTT
TRBV2	-	TRBJ2-5	TRBD2	CASRSGLAYETQYF	TGTGCCAGCAGATCGGGACTAGCGTATGAGACCCAGTACTTC
TRBV27	-	TRBJ2-7	TRBD2	CASSPGGQAYEQYF	TGTGCCAGCAGTCCGGGGGGGCAGGCCTACGAGCAGTACTTC
TRBV30	-	TRBJ1-2	TRBD1	CAWSAQGVANYGYTF	TGTGCCTGGAGTGCCCAGGGGGTAGCTAACTATGGCTACACCTTC
TRBV5-6	few	TRBJ1-2	TRBD1	CASSPLDRGEYGYTF	TGTGCCAGCAGCCCTCTTGACAGGGGGGAATATGGCTACACCTTC
TRBV4-1	-	TRBJ2-7	-	CASSSPTLSYEQYF	TGCGCCAGCAGCTCCCCTACGCTCTCCTACGAGCAGTACTTC
TRBV12-3/TRBV12-4	-	TRBJ1-5	-	CASTLGGDQPQHF	TGTGCCAGCACCCTTGGCGGGGATCAGCCCCAGCATTTT
TRBV18	-	TRBJ1-1	-	CASSPREGEAFF	TGTGCCAGCTCACCCAGGGAGGGTGAAGCTTTCTTT
TRBV3-1/TRBV3-2	-	TRBJ2-1	-	CASSQQLALLSNEQFF	TGTGCCAGCAGCCAACAGCTAGCCTTATTAAGCAATGAGCAGTTCTTC
TRBV7-2	-	TRBJ1-5	TRBD1	CASSLGRSGGIEQPQHF	TGTGCCAGCAGCTTAGGGAGATCAGGGGGGATAGAACAGCCCCAGCATTTT
TRBV5-6	-	TRBJ1-2	-	CASSLAGGTYGYTF	TGTGCCAGCAGCTTGGCGGGGGGCACCTATGGCTACACCTTC
TRBV10-2	-	TRBJ1-5	-	CASSESVISQPQHF	TGCGCCAGCAGTGAGTCGGTCATTAGTCAGCCCCAGCATTTT
TRBV10-1	-	TRBJ1-5	-	CASSDRSGFPQHF	TGCGCCAGCAGTGATCGGTCAGGGTTCCCTCAGCATTTT
TRBV5-6	-	TRBJ1-1	TRBD1	CASSLDRGPYGVMSFRAFF	TGTGCCAGCAGCCTGGACAGGGGGCCCTACGGGGTGATGAGCTTTAGGGCTTTCTTT
TRBV1	-	TRBJ1-5	-	CTSSQDAVEGGNQPQHF	TGCACCAGCAGCCAAGATGCGGTGGAGGGTGGCAATCAGCCCCAGCATTTT
TRBV5-4	-	TRBJ2-1	-	CASSPSSAGLNEQFF	TGTGCCAGCAGCCCCTCTAGCGCGGGCCTCAATGAGCAGTTCTTC
TRBV5-4	once	TRBJ2-5	-	CASSLHNQETQYF	TGTGCCAGCAGCTTGCACAACCAAGAGACCCAGTACTTC
TRBV10-3	-	TRBJ2-1	TRBD2	CAISDRGGIEQFF	TGTGCCATCAGTGACCGCGGGGGTATTGAGCAGTTCTTC
TRBV5-5	few	TRBJ1-5	-	CASSLLGDSNQPQHF	TGTGCCAGCAGCCTACTAGGTGATAGCAATCAGCCCCAGCATTTT
TRBV14	-	TRBJ1-1	-	CASSQSTAMGTEAFF	TGTGCCAGCAGCCAATCTACAGCCATGGGTACTGAAGCTTTCTTT
TRBV19	-	TRBJ2-5	-	CASSTGTNQETQYF	TGTGCCAGTAGTACAGGGACAAACCAAGAGACCCAGTACTTC
TRBV4-1	once	TRBJ1-1	TRBD1	CASSPGQGIYTEAFF	TGCGCCAGCAGTCCGGGACAGGGAATTTACACTGAAGCTTTCTTT
TRBV4-3	-	TRBJ2-5	TRBD2	CASSQEASGPLGETQYF	TGCGCCAGCAGCCAAGAGGCTAGCGGCCCCCTGGGGGAGACCCAGTACTTC
TRBV4-1	-	TRBJ2-7	-	CASSQRTAYEQYF	TGCGCCAGCAGCCAACGGACAGCTTACGAGCAGTACTTC
TRBV18	-	TRBJ2-1	-	CASSPLLDNEQFF	TGTGCCAGCTCACCCTTACTAGACAATGAGCAGTTCTTC
TRBV10-2	-	TRBJ1-5	-	CASSLDGSNQPQHF	TGCGCCAGCAGTCTAGACGGTAGCAATCAGCCCCAGCATTTT
TRBV7-9	-	TRBJ2-1	TRBD2	CASSISGGYNEQFF	TGTGCCAGCAGCATTAGCGGGGGATACAATGAGCAGTTCTTC